This note documents a single TCR beta chain sequence. Donors were grouped by their self-reported clinical history. The germline V gene has CDR1 LGHDT and CDR2 YNNKEL (reference sequence). Trimming took off 1 base at V and 14 bases at J, with 14 bases between the two ends. The CDR3 is 12 residues long. Sequenced by immunoSEQ multiplex PCR; TCRdb stores in-frame clones only, minus some. Among 250,000 to 400,000 clones listed, about nine tenths were seen once. The data belong to a study of blood T cell repertoires in COVID-19. Study overall: T cells, B-cell-depleted T cells, or PBMCs supplied cDNA or gDNA.

The chain recombines TRBV3-1 (or the pseudogene TRBV3-2) with TRBJ1-2, with a tentative D call TRBD1 (5 bases). This clonotype originated in a man aged 60 to 75 who had recovered from COVID-19. Sequenced material: PBMCs or T cells enriched from blood (not recorded which). CDR3: CASSQVSRVRTF. In DNA form, the CDR3 reads TGTGCCAGCAGCCAAGTATCCAGGGTTAGGACCTTC.